Below, 28 T cell receptor beta chains from the same sample are listed, as sequenced in a study of cytotoxic CD8 clonotypes in ibrutinib-treated CLL. Libraries were prepared by immunoSEQ multiplex PCR; TCRdb keeps only in-frame clonotypes and omits some of them. This table holds some 130,000 clones, 75% to 90% found once. The material sequenced was PBMCs, taken after 24 months of ibrutinib treatment. These receptors all stem from a human donor with chronic lymphocytic leukemia.

The genes are TRBV7-9 and TRBJ2-3; 7 nucleotides agree with TRBD1. The CDR3 contains 14 residues. V lost 3 bases to trimming and J lost 5 bases; unmatched junction nucleotides: 5. Germline V gives CDR1 SEHNR, CDR2 FQNEAQ (reference sequence). The CDR3 coding sequence is TGTGCCAGCAGCTTGAGGGGGCAGCAAGATACGCAGTATTTT. Translated: CASSLRGQQDTQYF.

The CDR3 DNA reads as TGTGCCAGCAGCCAGGAGACAATCTCCTACAATGAGCAGTTCTTC. It codes for CASSQETISYNEQFF. The chain combines TRBV4-2 with TRBJ2-1; unclear D gene. The length of the CDR3 is 15 residues. V was pared by 3 bases and J by 0 bases, with 9 bases between. Germline V gives CDR1 LGHNA, CDR2 YNFKEQ.

The genes are TRBV15 and TRBJ2-7; 11 nucleotides align to TRBD2. CDR1 is LNHNV and CDR2 is YYDKDF in the germline V gene (reference sequence). This CDR3 spans 15 amino acids. Germline trimming cut 5 bases from V and 8 bases from J; bases unmatched to any gene: 11. The CDR3 region has the DNA TGTGCCACCAGCCTTAGCGGGAGGGCCAGTGAAAAGCAGTACTTC. Protein sequence: CATSLSGRASEKQYF.

The chain couples TRBV28 to TRBJ2-7, with TRBD2 matching 14 bases. Germline CDR1 reads MDHEN; CDR2 reads SYDVKM. Trimming took 3 bases from V and 3 from J; bases not matched to a gene: 1. CDR3 size: 15 residues. For the CDR3, the DNA is TGTGCCAGCAGTTTGGGACTAGCGGGAGTCTACGAGCAGTACTTC. This gives the protein CASSLGLAGVYEQYF.

The CDR3 loop is CASSRGVNTEAFF. For the CDR3, the DNA is TGCGCCAGCAGCCGTGGGGTGAACACTGAAGCTTTCTTT. This sequence joins TRBV4-3 and TRBJ1-1; D ambiguous. Germline-derived CDR1 and CDR2 are LGHNA and YSLEER. CDR3 length: 13 residues. The V gene lost 4 bases and the J gene lost 0 bases, with 6 bases spanning the gap.

This chain links TRBV9 with TRBJ2-7; 7 bases match TRBD1. The CDR3 sequence is 15 residues long. The junction had 11 bases not matched to a gene; V was cut back by 3 bases and J by 5 bases. Germline assignment: CDR1 SGDLS and CDR2 YYNGEE. Here the CDR3 reads CASSDSGTEDDEQYF. The CDR3, as DNA: TGTGCCAGCAGCGACTCCGGGACAGAAGACGACGAGCAGTACTTC.

The gene calls are TRBV5-4 and TRBJ2-5; 8 nucleotides line up with TRBD2. V gave up 4 bases and J gave up 2 bases; unmatched junction bases: 4. Germline values: CDR1 SGHNT, CDR2 YYREEE (reference sequence). The CDR3 consists of 14 residues. CDR3 sequence reads: CASSAVAGQETQYF. The CDR3 DNA reads as TGTGCCAGCAGCGCGGTAGCGGGACAAGAGACCCAGTACTTC.

The rearrangement uses TRBV6-1 and TRBJ1-4, with 10 bases aligning to TRBD1. The V segment lost 3 bases and the J segment 8 bases; nucleotides outside the gene matches: 6. CDR1 is MNHNS, CDR2 SASEGT, per germline. This CDR3 comprises 15 residues. The CDR3 is CASSDGGQGWEKLFF. In nucleotides, the CDR3 is TGTGCCAGCAGTGACGGGGGACAGGGGTGGGAAAAACTGTTTTTT.

This clone was recorded only once. The rearrangement joins TRBV11-3 to TRBJ2-7; 7 positions match TRBD2. The CDR3 has 14 residues. The V and J ends lost 4 bases and 3 bases, in that order; junction bases with no gene match: 6. Germline lookup yields CDR1 SGHNT and CDR2 YENEEA. CDR3 bases: TGTGCCAGCAGCTCCGCTAGCGGAGACTACGAGCAGTACTTC. Translated: CASSSASGDYEQYF.

V and J are TRBV5-1 and TRBJ2-3; the match to TRBD2 covers 10 bases. J gave up 0 bases and V 1 base, and 14 bases lay outside the gene matches. Germline loops: CDR1 SGHRS, CDR2 YFSETQ. The CDR3 sequence is 20 residues long. CDR3 protein: CASSLPNGLADRLSTDTQYF. DNA for the CDR3: TGCGCCAGCAGCTTGCCTAACGGACTAGCGGACCGTCTAAGCACAGATACGCAGTATTTT.

V and J are TRBV18 and TRBJ2-1, with D perhaps matching TRBD2 (6 bases). This CDR3 comprises 14 residues. Germline V gives CDR1 KGHSH, CDR2 LQKENI. With 1 base removed from V and 3 bases from J, the gap between germline ends came to 7 bases. The CDR3 protein is CASSPLADYNEQFF. DNA of the CDR3: TGTGCCAGCTCACCACTAGCGGACTACAATGAGCAGTTCTTC.

The gene calls are TRBV7-8 and TRBJ2-7; D is unresolved. Germline V lookup: CDR1 SGHVS, CDR2 FQNEAQ. The V gene lost 1 base and the J gene lost 5 bases, with 12 bases spanning the gap. CDR3 length: 14 amino acids. In DNA form, the CDR3 reads TGTGCCAGCAGCTTAGTCCTAGGACGGGACGAGCAGTACTTC. Its protein product is CASSLVLGRDEQYF.

The CDR3 coding sequence is TGCGCCAGCAGCCAAGATCTGGGGCTTCTTAGCTACACCTTC. As protein: CASSQDLGLLSYTF. The chain uses TRBV4-3 and TRBJ1-2, with D tentatively TRBD1 (5 bases). CDR3 size: 14 residues. The germline V and J ends were trimmed by 0 bases and 9 bases, with 14 bases remaining between them. Germline CDR1 is LGHNA and CDR2 is YSLEER.

The V call is TRBV19, the J call TRBJ1-1; D remains ambiguous. Trimming removed 10 bases at V and 1 base at J, with 10 bases between. CDR3 size: 12 residues. Per the germline V gene, CDR1 is LNHDA and CDR2 is SQIVND (reference sequence). The CDR3 sequence: CATNTQNTEAFF. The CDR3 nucleotides read TGTGCCACAAATACCCAGAACACTGAAGCTTTCTTT. The variable domain in full, with the rest retrieved from reference TRBV19 and TRBJ1-1, is DGGITQSPKYLFRKEGQNVTLSCEQNLNHDAMYWYRQDPGQGLRLIYYSQIVNDFQKGDIAEGYSVSREKKESFPLTVTSAQKNPTAFYLCATNTQNTEAFFGQGTRLTVV.

The genes are TRBV5-6 and TRBJ2-3, with 7 bases fitting TRBD1. Unmatched junction bases numbered 3, after V lost 3 bases and J lost 2 bases. The V gene's germline CDR1 is SGHDT and CDR2 YYEEEE. The CDR3 covers 14 residues. CDR3 amino acids: CASSYGTVTDTQYF. CDR3 in DNA: TGTGCCAGCAGCTACGGGACAGTCACAGATACGCAGTATTTT.

The rearrangement links TRBV5-1 to TRBJ2-5; D may be TRBD2 (6 bases). Germline V gene lookup returns CDR1 SGHRS and CDR2 YFSETQ. With 0 bases removed from V and 2 bases from J, the gap between germline ends came to 11 bases. CDR3 length: 15 amino acids. CDR3 nucleotide sequence: TGCGCCAGCAGCTTGGTAGCGGACCCTCAAGAGACCCAGTACTTC. This encodes CASSLVADPQETQYF.

The sample holds one count of this clone. The CDR3 bases are TGTGCCAGCAGCTTAGAACAGATTCAACACAATGAGCAGTTCTTC. As protein: CASSLEQIQHNEQFF. This chain joins TRBV7-6 and TRBJ2-1; the D is unclear. This CDR3 region has 15 residues. Trimming removed 1 base from V and 5 bases from J, with 12 bases in between. Germline V gene lookup returns CDR1 SGHVS and CDR2 FNYEAQ.

This chain's CDR3 is CASSRSGNSNQPQHF. CDR3 sequence (DNA): TGTGCCAGCAGCCGAAGTGGGAATAGCAATCAGCCCCAGCATTTT. The chain joins TRBV7-2 to TRBJ1-5, with D hard to call. Germline CDR1 is SGHTA and CDR2 is FQGNSA. V lost 5 bases and J 0 bases, leaving 11 bases between the germline ends. The CDR3 is 15 residues long.

CDR3 sequence reads: CASSQETGGFTGELFF. The CDR3 region has the DNA TGCGCCAGCAGCCAAGAAACAGGGGGCTTTACCGGGGAGCTGTTTTTT. The chain uses TRBV4-3 and TRBJ2-2; TRBD1 matches 9 bases. The CDR3 sequence is 16 residues long. Germline V lookup: CDR1 LGHNA, CDR2 YSLEER. Trimming removed 0 bases from V and 5 bases from J; junction bases left unmatched: 4.

This chain joins TRBV30 and TRBJ1-2, with no clear D. Germline V gives CDR1 GTSNPN, CDR2 SVGIG (reference sequence). This CDR3 is 14 amino acids long. V shed 1 base and J shed 0 bases, with 9 bases lying between them. In DNA, the CDR3 is TGTGCCTGGAGTGAGACCGCAACTAACTATGGCTACACCTTC. This encodes CAWSETATNYGYTF.

This chain links TRBV19 with TRBJ2-4; D may be TRBD1 (6 bases). The V end lost 10 bases, the J end lost 13 bases, and 32 bases lay between the germline ends. Germline CDR1 reads LNHDA; CDR2 reads SQIVND (reference sequence). The CDR3 runs to 16 residues. CDR3 sequence: CATSSKGWRNRVGQYF. The CDR3 DNA sequence: TGTGCCACCAGTAGTAAAGGGTGGCGGAACAGGGTAGGGCAGTACTTC.

Only a few counts were recorded for this clone. The J gene is TRBJ2-7, the V gene TRBV4-3; 11 bases align to TRBD1. The CDR3 has 17 amino acids. CDR1 LGHNA and CDR2 YSLEER come from the germline V gene. After removal of 0 bases from V and 0 bases from J, the junction contained 4 bases not matched to a gene. In nucleotides, the CDR3 is TGCGCCAGCAGCCAAGAATGGGGACAGGGGGGCTCCTACGAGCAGTACTTC. It yields the protein CASSQEWGQGGSYEQYF.

J is TRBJ1-2 and V is TRBV28, with TRBD1 matching over 7 bases. The CDR3 has 13 residues. Unmatched junction bases numbered 8, after V lost 6 bases and J lost 7 bases. Germline V CDR1 and CDR2: MDHEN, SYDVKM. CDR3 residues: CASSYGQVPGYTF. DNA for the CDR3: TGTGCCAGCAGCTACGGACAGGTCCCTGGCTACACCTTC.

The chain employs TRBV5-1 and TRBJ2-3; TRBD1 matches 8 bases. The CDR3 is made up of 15 amino acids. CDR1 and CDR2 from the germline V gene are SGHRS and YFSETQ. The J segment lost 4 bases and the V segment lost 6 bases, leaving 10 bases of the junction unmatched. CDR3 nucleotides: TGCGCCAGCACCACCGGACAGGGTGGCGCAGATACGCAGTATTTT. It specifies CASTTGQGGADTQYF.

The chain carries TRBV6-5 and TRBJ1-1, with TRBD1 matching 7 bases. CDR3 size: 13 residues. The V gene end was trimmed by 8 bases and the J gene end by 2 bases; junction bases not matched to a gene: 5. CDR1 is MNHEY, CDR2 SVGAGI, per germline. CDR3 region: CASGDRVNTEAFF. The CDR3 region has the DNA TGTGCCAGCGGAGACAGGGTTAACACTGAAGCTTTCTTT.

The gene calls are TRBV6-6 and TRBJ2-5; D is tentatively TRBD1 or TRBD2 (5 bases each). V lost 6 bases and J 9 bases, leaving 14 bases between the germline ends. This CDR3 spans 12 amino acids. Germline V gives CDR1 MNHNY, CDR2 SVGAGI (reference sequence). CDR3 sequence (DNA): TGTGCCAGCAGCGTGGGGGTGGAAGCCCAGTACTTC. As protein: CASSVGVEAQYF.

This chain joins TRBV7-2 and TRBJ2-1; D might be TRBD1 (7 bases). Trimming pared 5 bases from V and 2 bases from J, leaving 16 bases between. Looked up from germline, CDR1 is SGHTA and CDR2 is FQGNSA. The CDR3 sequence is 16 residues long. The DNA of the CDR3 is TGTGCCAGCAGCCCGATCAGGGGGGCCGCCTACAATGAGCAGTTCTTC. It specifies CASSPIRGAAYNEQFF.

This sequence joins TRBV6-9 and TRBJ2-5; TRBD1 might be the D (6 bases). The CDR3 covers 12 residues. Trimming pared 4 bases from V and 4 bases from J, leaving 7 bases between. Per the germline V gene, CDR1 is MNHGY and CDR2 is SVAAGI. CDR3 nucleotides: TGTGCCAGCAGTTCACAGGGAGAGACCCAGTACTTC. Protein product: CASSSQGETQYF.